Listed below are T cell receptor beta chains from one sample, sequenced in a study of blood T cell repertoires in COVID-19. Method: immunoSEQ multiplex PCR; TCRdb's copy keeps in-frame clones and lacks some. Of just over 300,000 clones listed, around 85% are singletons. Sequencing input: PBMCs or T cells enriched from blood (not recorded which). Source of these receptors: a man younger than 45 who had recovered from COVID-19. Both conserved end residues are part of each CDR3. A D gene is named only where the DNA matches it firmly. Where a row states a size, it is once, few, many or the class of an expanded clone; other rows omit it.

clone_size: NA
d_call: NA
j_call: TRBJ1-1
v_call: TRBV30
cdr3_nt: TGTGCCTGGAGTGGGGGCAAGAACACTGAAGCTTTCTTT
cdr3_aa: CAWSGGKNTEAFF

clone_size: NA
d_call: NA
j_call: TRBJ2-5
v_call: TRBV27
cdr3_nt: TGTGCCAGCAGCCGGACAGCTCAAGAGACCCAGTACTTC
cdr3_aa: CASSRTAQETQYF

clone_size: NA
d_call: TRBD1
j_call: TRBJ1-2
v_call: TRBV30
cdr3_nt: TGTGCCTGGAGACAGACAGGGGCGGGAGGCTACACCTTC
cdr3_aa: CAWRQTGAGGYTF

clone_size: NA
d_call: TRBD1
j_call: TRBJ2-1
v_call: TRBV24-1
cdr3_nt: TGTGCCACCAGTGAACAGGGACAGGGTGGTGAGCAGTTCTTC
cdr3_aa: CATSEQGQGGEQFF

clone_size: NA
d_call: TRBD2
j_call: TRBJ2-1
v_call: TRBV9
cdr3_nt: TGTGCCAGCAGCGTAGCCTGGACTAGTAGGGATGAGCAGTTCTTC
cdr3_aa: CASSVAWTSRDEQFF

clone_size: NA
d_call: NA
j_call: TRBJ1-1
v_call: TRBV7-9
cdr3_nt: TGTGCCAGCAGCTTAGCAGCCAGAGGAACTGAAGCTTTCTTT
cdr3_aa: CASSLAARGTEAFF

clone_size: NA
d_call: NA
j_call: TRBJ2-2
v_call: TRBV21-1
cdr3_nt: TGTGCCAGCAGCGAAAGGGGGGGGACCGGGGAGCTGTTTTTT
cdr3_aa: CASSERGGTGELFF

clone_size: NA
d_call: TRBD1
j_call: TRBJ2-1
v_call: TRBV5-1
cdr3_nt: TGCGCCAGCAGCTTGTTAAGCAGGGGGAATGAGCAGTTCTTC
cdr3_aa: CASSLLSRGNEQFF

clone_size: NA
d_call: TRBD1
j_call: TRBJ2-7
v_call: TRBV7-2
cdr3_nt: TGTGCCAGCAGCCTAGGGACAGGGACACCCTACGAGCAGTACTTC
cdr3_aa: CASSLGTGTPYEQYF

clone_size: NA
d_call: NA
j_call: TRBJ1-5
v_call: TRBV27
cdr3_nt: TGTGCCAGCGCCCCCGCGGCAGAACAGCCCCAGCATTTT
cdr3_aa: CASAPAAEQPQHF

clone_size: NA
d_call: TRBD2
j_call: TRBJ2-7
v_call: TRBV9
cdr3_nt: TGTGCCAGCAGCACTAGCGGGGGGGTCGAGCAGTACTTC
cdr3_aa: CASSTSGGVEQYF

clone_size: NA
d_call: NA
j_call: TRBJ2-7
v_call: TRBV4-1
cdr3_nt: TGCGCCAGCAGCCAAGAAGCGCGGTACGAGCAGTACTTC
cdr3_aa: CASSQEARYEQYF

clone_size: NA
d_call: NA
j_call: TRBJ1-5
v_call: TRBV6-5
cdr3_nt: TGTGCCAGCAGCCAGACAGGCGGTCAGCCCCAGCATTTT
cdr3_aa: CASSQTGGQPQHF

clone_size: NA
d_call: NA
j_call: TRBJ1-4
v_call: TRBV3-1/TRBV3-2
cdr3_nt: TGTGCCAGCAGCCTTGCCAGGGGTGTGGGCACAACTAATGAAAAACTGTTTTTT
cdr3_aa: CASSLARGVGTTNEKLFF

clone_size: NA
d_call: NA
j_call: TRBJ1-1
v_call: TRBV5-1
cdr3_nt: TGCGCCAGTAGTACCGGGTTTTCCACTGAAGCTTTCTTT
cdr3_aa: CASSTGFSTEAFF

clone_size: NA
d_call: NA
j_call: TRBJ2-1
v_call: TRBV3-1/TRBV3-2
cdr3_nt: TGTGCCAGCAGCCGACGGGTCCTTAAAAACTTGAGCTCCTACAATGAGCAGTTCTTC
cdr3_aa: CASSRRVLKNLSSYNEQFF

clone_size: NA
d_call: NA
j_call: TRBJ1-4
v_call: TRBV15
cdr3_nt: TGTGCCACCAGCCCCGGTGGGGGCGGTAATGAAAAACTGTTTTTT
cdr3_aa: CATSPGGGGNEKLFF

clone_size: NA
d_call: NA
j_call: TRBJ1-1
v_call: TRBV4-1
cdr3_nt: TGCGCCAGCAGCCAAGAGTCGGGAGGCGGGAACACTGAAGCTTTCTTT
cdr3_aa: CASSQESGGGNTEAFF

clone_size: NA
d_call: NA
j_call: TRBJ2-5
v_call: TRBV7-7
cdr3_nt: TGTGCTAGCAGCTTAGATTGGGGCAGGGGGGAGGCCCAGTACTTC
cdr3_aa: CASSLDWGRGEAQYF

clone_size: NA
d_call: TRBD1
j_call: TRBJ2-2
v_call: TRBV5-8
cdr3_nt: TGTGCCAGCAGCCACAGAAGGACAGGGAACACCGGGGAGCTGTTTTTT
cdr3_aa: CASSHRRTGNTGELFF

clone_size: few
d_call: NA
j_call: TRBJ2-7
v_call: TRBV5-6
cdr3_nt: TGTGCCAGCGGACTGGCGGGCTCCGAGCAGTACTTC
cdr3_aa: CASGLAGSEQYF

clone_size: NA
d_call: NA
j_call: TRBJ1-3
v_call: TRBV4-1
cdr3_nt: TGCGCCAGCAGCCAACTAGGGGGTATGACTGGAAACACCATATATTTT
cdr3_aa: CASSQLGGMTGNTIYF

clone_size: NA
d_call: NA
j_call: TRBJ1-6
v_call: TRBV3-1/TRBV3-2
cdr3_nt: TGTGCCAGCAGCCAAGCACAGGGCCTTGGTTCACCCCTCCACTTT
cdr3_aa: CASSQAQGLGSPLHF

clone_size: NA
d_call: TRBD1
j_call: TRBJ2-7
v_call: TRBV9
cdr3_nt: TGTGCCAGCAGCGTCGCGGGACAGGGGGCTGGCCACGAGCAGTACTTC
cdr3_aa: CASSVAGQGAGHEQYF

clone_size: few
d_call: TRBD2
j_call: TRBJ2-1
v_call: TRBV2
cdr3_nt: TGTGCCAGCAGCGGACTAGCCTCTAGTCCTTCCCACTTCTTC
cdr3_aa: CASSGLASSPSHFF

clone_size: NA
d_call: TRBD1
j_call: TRBJ1-2
v_call: TRBV6-6
cdr3_nt: TGTGCCAGCAGTTACCGTCCCGGGACAGGGAATGGCTACACCTTC
cdr3_aa: CASSYRPGTGNGYTF

clone_size: NA
d_call: TRBD2
j_call: TRBJ2-7
v_call: TRBV2
cdr3_nt: TGTGCCAGCAGTTTTGGACTAGCTATTGCCTACGAGCAGTACTTC
cdr3_aa: CASSFGLAIAYEQYF

clone_size: NA
d_call: NA
j_call: TRBJ1-2
v_call: TRBV27
cdr3_nt: TGTGCCACCAGAATCGACAGGAGGCTAGATGGCTACACCTTC
cdr3_aa: CATRIDRRLDGYTF

clone_size: NA
d_call: NA
j_call: TRBJ1-4
v_call: TRBV7-2
cdr3_nt: TGTGCCAGCAGCTTAGGAGGACAAGCTAATGAAAAACTGTTTTTT
cdr3_aa: CASSLGGQANEKLFF

clone_size: NA
d_call: NA
j_call: TRBJ1-6
v_call: TRBV4-2
cdr3_nt: TGTGCCAGCAGCCAACAGTCAGGGCGAATTAATTCACCCCTCCACTTT
cdr3_aa: CASSQQSGRINSPLHF

clone_size: few
d_call: NA
j_call: TRBJ1-1
v_call: TRBV21-1
cdr3_nt: TGTGCCAGCAGCGGTCACATAAACACTGAAGCTTTCTTT
cdr3_aa: CASSGHINTEAFF

clone_size: NA
d_call: TRBD1
j_call: TRBJ1-3
v_call: TRBV18
cdr3_nt: TGTGCCAGCTCACCGACAGGGGGCATTGGAAACACCATATATTTT
cdr3_aa: CASSPTGGIGNTIYF

clone_size: NA
d_call: TRBD1
j_call: TRBJ2-7
v_call: TRBV2
cdr3_nt: TGTGCCAGCAGGGGGACAGGGATATACGAGCAGTACTTC
cdr3_aa: CASRGTGIYEQYF

clone_size: NA
d_call: NA
j_call: TRBJ2-7
v_call: TRBV4-3
cdr3_nt: TGCGCCAGCAGCCAAGTATCCCAGGGGACCTACGAGCAGTACTTC
cdr3_aa: CASSQVSQGTYEQYF

clone_size: NA
d_call: NA
j_call: TRBJ2-2
v_call: TRBV9
cdr3_nt: TGTGCCAGCAGAGGGGGGGTTCGGCCCGGGGAGCTGTTTTTT
cdr3_aa: CASRGGVRPGELFF

clone_size: NA
d_call: NA
j_call: TRBJ2-2
v_call: TRBV7-9
cdr3_nt: TGTGCCAGCAGCTTAGCTGTGGGTCAGGGGACCGGGGAGCTGTTTTTT
cdr3_aa: CASSLAVGQGTGELFF

clone_size: NA
d_call: NA
j_call: TRBJ2-2
v_call: TRBV15
cdr3_nt: TGTGCCACCAGCAATTCCAAGGACAGGAACACCGGGGAGCTGTTTTTT
cdr3_aa: CATSNSKDRNTGELFF

clone_size: NA
d_call: NA
j_call: TRBJ1-4
v_call: TRBV5-1
cdr3_nt: TGCGCCAGTAACGAGGGTTGGGGTGAAAAACTGTTTTTT
cdr3_aa: CASNEGWGEKLFF

clone_size: NA
d_call: NA
j_call: TRBJ1-4
v_call: TRBV10-3
cdr3_nt: TGTGCCATCAGGCGGGGGGGGGATGAAAAACTGTTTTTT
cdr3_aa: CAIRRGGDEKLFF

clone_size: NA
d_call: TRBD2
j_call: TRBJ2-1
v_call: TRBV3-1/TRBV3-2
cdr3_nt: TGTGCCAGCAGCGCGAGCGGGGGGGCCAATGAGCAGTTCTTC
cdr3_aa: CASSASGGANEQFF

clone_size: NA
d_call: NA
j_call: TRBJ1-5
v_call: TRBV7-9
cdr3_nt: TGTGCCAGCAGCTTAGGGGACAACTATCAGCCCCAGCATTTT
cdr3_aa: CASSLGDNYQPQHF

clone_size: NA
d_call: TRBD1
j_call: TRBJ2-3
v_call: TRBV7-8
cdr3_nt: TGTGCCAGCAGCTTAGGGACAGGGATTACAGATACGCAGTATTTT
cdr3_aa: CASSLGTGITDTQYF

clone_size: NA
d_call: TRBD1
j_call: TRBJ1-5
v_call: TRBV27
cdr3_nt: TGTGCCAGCAGTTCTACCGGGACAGGCAATCAGCCCCAGCATTTT
cdr3_aa: CASSSTGTGNQPQHF

clone_size: NA
d_call: NA
j_call: TRBJ1-2
v_call: TRBV19
cdr3_nt: TGTGCCACCTCCCCTGACGTCCAGTCCTTGAGGGGCTACACCTTC
cdr3_aa: CATSPDVQSLRGYTF

clone_size: NA
d_call: TRBD1
j_call: TRBJ1-1
v_call: TRBV19
cdr3_nt: TGTGCCAGTACCCGAGACAGGGGGTCCAACACTGAAGCTTTCTTT
cdr3_aa: CASTRDRGSNTEAFF

clone_size: NA
d_call: TRBD1
j_call: TRBJ2-7
v_call: TRBV9
cdr3_nt: TGTGCCAGCAGCGTAGCTACAGGGACAGGGTACTACGAGCAGTACTTC
cdr3_aa: CASSVATGTGYYEQYF